A selection of T cell receptor beta chains follows, all from one sample in a study of shared clonotypes between healthy human individuals. The table came from immunoSEQ multiplex PCR; TCRdb's copy has only in-frame clones and leaves some out. Here the sample spans some 2 million clones, about 95% being singletons. The sequenced sample consisted of naive CD8+ T cells sorted from blood. These receptor sequences come from a man aged 18-30 years in good health. CDR3s include the opening cysteine and the closing phenylalanine or tryptophan. Each record gives: clone size, V gene, D gene, J gene, CDR3 protein, CDR3 DNA. A D gene is named only where the DNA matches it firmly. Where a row states a size, it is once, few, many or the class of an expanded clone; other rows omit it.

>once|TRBV6-6|TRBD2|TRBJ2-5
CASSWVLAGAETQYF
TGTGCCAGCAGTTGGGTACTAGCGGGGGCAGAGACCCAGTACTTC
>NA|TRBV10-1|NA|TRBJ1-1
CASSESPDVGEVTEAFF
TGCGCCAGCAGTGAATCGCCCGATGTGGGGGAGGTCACTGAAGCTTTCTTT
>once|TRBV9|NA|TRBJ2-7
CASSVAGGSQYF
TGTGCCAGCAGCGTAGCTGGAGGGTCACAGTACTTC
>NA|TRBV5-1|NA|TRBJ1-1
CASSLYGSQAFF
TGCGCCAGCAGCTTATACGGTTCACAAGCTTTCTTT
>NA|TRBV27|NA|TRBJ2-7
CASSFRDGSSYEQYF
TGTGCCAGCAGTTTCCGGGACGGGAGCTCCTACGAGCAGTACTTC
>NA|TRBV19|NA|TRBJ1-3
CASNEAGGNTIYF
TGTGCCAGTAATGAGGCGGGAGGAAACACCATATATTTT
>NA|TRBV6-1|NA|TRBJ1-3
CASSEGGEGSGNTIYF
TGTGCCAGCAGTGAAGGCGGGGAGGGCTCTGGAAACACCATATATTTT
>NA|TRBV6-5|TRBD1|TRBJ1-4
CASSLGQGSEKLFF
TGTGCCAGCAGCTTGGGACAGGGAAGTGAAAAACTGTTTTTT
>NA|TRBV28|NA|TRBJ2-3
CASRMYNTDTQYF
TGTGCCAGCAGAATGTACAACACAGATACGCAGTATTTT
>NA|TRBV19|NA|TRBJ2-2
CASSIGGLPGELFF
TGTGCCAGTAGTATAGGTGGCCTTCCTGGAGAGCTGTTTTTT
>NA|TRBV6-5|NA|TRBJ2-7
CASSYSTGVYEQYF
TGTGCCAGCAGTTACTCGACAGGCGTTTACGAGCAGTACTTC
>NA|TRBV7-9|TRBD2|TRBJ2-1
CASSLGSSGSNEQFF
TGTGCCAGCAGCTTAGGGTCTAGCGGTTCCAATGAGCAGTTCTTC
>NA|TRBV2|NA|TRBJ1-4
CASSWDGTNEKLFF
TGTGCCAGCAGCTGGGACGGAACTAATGAAAAACTGTTTTTT
>NA|TRBV5-1|TRBD2|TRBJ2-7
CASSLEASGVSYEQYF
TGCGCCAGCAGCTTGGAGGCTAGCGGGGTCTCCTACGAGCAGTACTTC
>once|TRBV5-6|TRBD1|TRBJ2-7
CASSSQTGSYEQYF
TGTGCCAGCAGCTCGCAGACAGGGAGCTACGAGCAGTACTTC
>NA|TRBV2|NA|TRBJ1-5
CASSVGSDQPQHF
TGTGCCAGCAGCGTAGGATCCGATCAGCCCCAGCATTTT
>NA|TRBV15|TRBD2|TRBJ2-7
CATRPASGGTYEQYF
TGTGCCACCCGCCCGGCTAGCGGGGGGACCTACGAGCAGTACTTC
>NA|TRBV6-5|NA|TRBJ2-7
CASSYAPDNRAYEQYF
TGTGCCAGCAGTTACGCCCCAGACAACAGGGCCTACGAGCAGTACTTC
>NA|TRBV13|TRBD1|TRBJ1-2
CASRNQGALDGYTF
TGTGCCAGCAGAAATCAGGGGGCATTAGATGGCTACACCTTC
>once|TRBV7-9|NA|TRBJ2-7
CASSLAIGDEQYF
TGTGCCAGCAGCTTAGCGATAGGTGACGAGCAGTACTTC
>NA|TRBV7-2|TRBD2|TRBJ2-7
CASSQSGLAGTYEQYF
TGTGCCAGCAGCCAGTCGGGACTAGCGGGAACCTACGAGCAGTACTTC
>NA|TRBV13|NA|TRBJ2-7
CASRQGSSYEQYF
TGTGCCAGCAGACAAGGTAGCTCCTACGAGCAGTACTTC
>NA|TRBV5-4|NA|TRBJ2-7
CASSFDSYEQYF
TGTGCCAGCAGTTTCGACAGCTACGAGCAGTACTTC
>once|TRBV18|NA|TRBJ2-3
CASSPQKGVPTDTQYF
TGTGCCAGCTCACCACAAAAGGGGGTACCCACAGATACGCAGTATTTT
>NA|TRBV11-2|NA|TRBJ2-3
CASSSGLGTDTQYF
TGTGCCAGCAGCTCCGGGTTGGGTACAGATACGCAGTATTTT
>NA|TRBV30|NA|TRBJ2-7
CAWSVPGGSYEQYF
TGTGCCTGGAGTGTCCCCGGGGGAAGCTACGAGCAGTACTTC
>NA|TRBV4-3|NA|TRBJ2-5
CASSQVFTDQETQYF
TGCGCCAGCAGCCAAGTATTCACAGATCAAGAGACCCAGTACTTC
>NA|TRBV6-5|NA|TRBJ1-2
CASSYSRDHGYTF
TGTGCCAGCAGTTACTCCAGGGACCATGGCTACACCTTC
>NA|TRBV7-2|NA|TRBJ2-1
CASSLAGRSSYNEQFF
TGTGCCAGCAGCTTAGCGGGACGCAGCTCCTACAATGAGCAGTTCTTC
>NA|TRBV19|TRBD2|TRBJ2-2
CASSNRGGLDTGELFF
TGTGCCAGTAGCAACCGGGGGGGTCTTGACACCGGGGAGCTGTTTTTT
>NA|TRBV5-1|NA|TRBJ1-2
CASSFALGADYGYTF
TGCGCCAGCAGCTTCGCGTTGGGGGCCGACTATGGCTACACCTTC
>few|TRBV19|NA|TRBJ1-2
CASSISRDGYTF
TGTGCCAGTAGTATATCGCGGGATGGCTACACCTTC
>NA|TRBV28|NA|TRBJ2-4
CASSFRWRSKNIQYF
TGTGCCAGCAGTTTTAGGTGGCGGAGCAAAAACATTCAGTACTTC
>NA|TRBV5-4|NA|TRBJ1-3
CASSLDSSGNTIYF
TGTGCCAGCAGCCTAGACAGCTCTGGAAACACCATATATTTT
>NA|TRBV28|TRBD1|TRBJ1-2
CASTPGGLGGYTF
TGTGCCAGCACCCCAGGGGGCTTGGGTGGCTACACCTTC
>NA|TRBV2|TRBD1|TRBJ2-7
CASLRRDRGTYEQYF
TGTGCCAGCCTTAGAAGGGACAGGGGGACATACGAGCAGTACTTC
>NA|TRBV7-2|NA|TRBJ2-1
CASSLEVGAYNEQFF
TGTGCCAGCAGCTTAGAGGTTGGGGCGTACAATGAGCAGTTCTTC
>NA|TRBV10-3|NA|TRBJ2-7
CAVSGTLYEQYF
TGTGCCGTCTCCGGGACTTTATACGAGCAGTACTTC
>NA|TRBV2|NA|TRBJ1-1
CASSEGGGLPEAFF
TGTGCCAGCAGTGAAGGAGGGGGACTACCTGAAGCTTTCTTT
>NA|TRBV15|NA|TRBJ2-1
CATSRDLGEDEQFF
TGTGCCACCAGCAGAGATCTCGGAGAGGATGAGCAGTTCTTC
>NA|TRBV5-1|NA|TRBJ2-1
CASSPFGVNEQFF
TGCGCCAGCAGCCCTTTCGGGGTAAATGAGCAGTTCTTC
>NA|TRBV7-9|TRBD1|TRBJ2-3
CATGGQGAPDTQYF
TGTGCCACCGGGGGACAGGGGGCCCCAGATACGCAGTATTTT
>NA|TRBV30|NA|TRBJ2-7
CAWSVDLPYEQYF
TGTGCCTGGAGTGTAGACCTACCCTACGAGCAGTACTTC
>NA|TRBV5-1|TRBD2|TRBJ2-7
CASSLAASGGYEQYF
TGCGCCAGCAGCTTGGCGGCTAGCGGGGGCTACGAGCAGTACTTC
>NA|TRBV30|NA|TRBJ2-2
CAWGGESGGELFF
TGTGCCTGGGGTGGAGAGTCTGGCGGGGAGCTGTTTTTT
>NA|TRBV11-2|NA|TRBJ2-7
CASSQSSYEQYF
TGTGCCAGCAGCCAAAGCTCCTACGAGCAGTACTTC
>NA|TRBV30|TRBD1|TRBJ1-5
CAWSTGQANQPQHF
TGTGCCTGGAGCACAGGACAGGCCAATCAGCCCCAGCATTTT